Reported below is one T cell receptor beta chain. During the second nested PCR, blocking oligonucleotides suppressed genes that were not paired. TCRdb called the emulsion pairing reads again in MiXCR, with one record for every CDR3 protein. Here the sample spans about 4,400 distinct CDR3 sequences, 30% to 40% being singletons. Germline loops: CDR1 SQVTM, CDR2 ANQGSEA. The V end was cut by 7 bases, the J end by 0 bases, with 7 bases between. The CDR3 totals 12 residues. The data are from a study of T cell repertoires in breast cancer. The expanded emulsion RT-PCR method captured paired alpha and beta chains from CD8+ T cells.

The clonotype was recovered from a pool of human donors with breast cancer or a healthy control (not recorded which). Material for sequencing was CD8+ T cells. The V call is TRBV29-1, the J call TRBJ1-3; D not resolved. The CDR3 spells CSAEGSGNTIYF. CDR3 DNA: TGCAGCGCGGAGGGCTCTGGAAACACCATATATTTT.